A single T cell receptor beta chain is shown here with its context. Its specificity is unknown. This record belongs to a study of T-cell reconstitution after alpha-beta-depleted transplantation in children. The study, taken as a whole, reports: By one year post-transplant, T-cell counts and diversity largely arose from T cells that were newly produced.

Germline trimming cut 3 bases from V and 8 bases from J; bases unmatched to any gene: 14. The CDR3 spans 17 residues. Unique molecular identifiers were incorporated into the prepared TCRbeta library. In TCRdb, the PCR reads were re-called with MiXCR into one record per CDR3 protein. The table has 500,000 or so distinct CDR3 sequences, about an eighth seen once. The TCR sequence derives from a female patient between 2 and 15 years old who had a stem cell transplant for aplastic anemia, so the T cells may come from the graft donor. The sequences come from PBMCs, mostly from graft donor cells, collected 180 days after TCRalphabeta/CD19-depleted stem cell transplant. This chain joins TRBV12-3 or TRBV12-4 and TRBJ2-1, with 9 bases identical to TRBD2. The CDR3 loop reads CASSFAGLAEQGDEQFF. DNA of the CDR3: TGTGCCAGCAGTTTTGCGGGACTAGCCGAGCAGGGCGATGAGCAGTTCTTC.